This TCR beta chain originates from a study of EBV T-cell therapy then PD-1 blockade in nasopharyngeal carcinoma. About this clone itself: The antigen remains undetermined.

Treatment specified: AdE1-LMPpoly-expanded autologous EBV-specific T-cell therapy followed by anti-PD-1 nivolumab. Clones were read by immunoSEQ multiplex PCR, and TCRdb kept only the in-frame ones, dropping some. The sample includes tens of thousands of clones, about four fifths of them seen just once. The source was CD8+ T cells from blood, collected at day -245 from a patient whose treatment included autologous EBV-specific T cells and nivolumab. The TCR comes from a man aged 40-55 years with nasopharyngeal carcinoma.

The CDR3 here is CASGSNTEAFF. DNA for the CDR3: TGTGCCAGCGGCTCGAACACTGAAGCTTTCTTT. V is TRBV2 and J is TRBJ1-1, with D uncertain. The CDR3 is made up of 11 amino acids. The V gene's germline CDR1 is SNHLY and CDR2 FYNNEI. Trimming stripped 8 bases from V and 1 base from J, with 5 bases between.